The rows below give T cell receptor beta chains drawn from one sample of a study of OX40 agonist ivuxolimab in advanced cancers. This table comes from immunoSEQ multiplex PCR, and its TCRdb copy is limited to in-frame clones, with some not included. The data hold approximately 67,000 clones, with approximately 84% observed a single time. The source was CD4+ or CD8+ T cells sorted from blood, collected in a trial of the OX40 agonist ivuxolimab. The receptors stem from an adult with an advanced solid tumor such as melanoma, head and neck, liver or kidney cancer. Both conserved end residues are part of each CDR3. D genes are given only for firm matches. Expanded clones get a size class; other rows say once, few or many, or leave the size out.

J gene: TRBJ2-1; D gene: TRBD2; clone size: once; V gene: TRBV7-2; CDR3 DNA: TGTGCCAGCAGCCCTTGGACTAGCGGGGGGAAACATGAGCAGTTCTTC; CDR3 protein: CASSPWTSGGKHEQFF
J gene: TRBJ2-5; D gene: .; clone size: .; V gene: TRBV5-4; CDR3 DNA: TGTGCCAGCAGCCAATCAACAGGGATGGGGCAAGAGACCCAGTACTTC; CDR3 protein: CASSQSTGMGQETQYF
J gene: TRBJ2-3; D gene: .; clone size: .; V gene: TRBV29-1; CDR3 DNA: TGCAGCGTTGAAGTGAGCACAGATACGCAGTATTTT; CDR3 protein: CSVEVSTDTQYF
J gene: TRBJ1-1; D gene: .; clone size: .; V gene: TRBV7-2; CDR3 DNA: TGTGCCAGCAGCTTAGTAGGGAATGAAGCTTTCTTT; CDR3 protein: CASSLVGNEAFF
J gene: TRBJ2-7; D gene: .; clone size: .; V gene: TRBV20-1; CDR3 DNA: TGCAGTGCTAGAGCTTTCTACGAGCAGTACTTC; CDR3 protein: CSARAFYEQYF
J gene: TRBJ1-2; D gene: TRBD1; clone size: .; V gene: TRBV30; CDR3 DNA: TGTGCCTTCTCTCTCGGGACAGGGTTGGTGAGCTATGGCTACACCTTC; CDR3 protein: CAFSLGTGLVSYGYTF
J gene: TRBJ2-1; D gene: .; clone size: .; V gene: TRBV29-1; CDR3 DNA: TGCAGCGGGAAGAGCAGGGCCGAGAACAATGAGCAGTTCTTC; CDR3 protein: CSGKSRAENNEQFF
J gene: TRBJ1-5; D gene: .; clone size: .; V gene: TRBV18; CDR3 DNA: TGTGCCAGCTCACCGGGACTTCAGCCCCAGCATTTT; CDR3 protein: CASSPGLQPQHF
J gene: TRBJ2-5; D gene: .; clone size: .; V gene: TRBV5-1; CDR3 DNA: TGCGCCAGCAGCTTGGGGGGCTCAGGGTCAGAGACCCAGTACTTC; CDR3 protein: CASSLGGSGSETQYF
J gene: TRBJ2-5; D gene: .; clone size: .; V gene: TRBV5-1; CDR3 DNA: TGCGCCAGCAGCTTTGGGGGCTTAGAGACCCAGTACTTC; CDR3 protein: CASSFGGLETQYF
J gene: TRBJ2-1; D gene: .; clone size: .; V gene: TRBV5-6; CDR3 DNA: TGTGCCAGCAGCCTCCCTCCGGGGAATGAGCAGTTCTTC; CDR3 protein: CASSLPPGNEQFF
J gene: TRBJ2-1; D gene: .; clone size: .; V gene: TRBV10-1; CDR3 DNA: TGCGCCAGCAGTCGAACCGGGACACACCATGAGCAGTTCTTC; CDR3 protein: CASSRTGTHHEQFF
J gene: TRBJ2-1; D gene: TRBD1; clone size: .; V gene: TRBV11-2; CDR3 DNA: TGTGCCAGCAGCTTAGGGGACAGGAGATTTGGGTTAGGTGTTGAGCAGTTCTTC; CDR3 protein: CASSLGDRRFGLGVEQFF
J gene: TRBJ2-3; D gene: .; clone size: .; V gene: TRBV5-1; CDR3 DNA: TGCGCCAGCAGCTTCGCTAGCCGGCCAGATACGCAGTATTTT; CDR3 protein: CASSFASRPDTQYF
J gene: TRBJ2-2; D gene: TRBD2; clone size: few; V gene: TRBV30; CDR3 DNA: TGTGCCTGGAGTCGGGGGACTAGACTGAACACCGGGGAGCTGTTTTTT; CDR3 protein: CAWSRGTRLNTGELFF
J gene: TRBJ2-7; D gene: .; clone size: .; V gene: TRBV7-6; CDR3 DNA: TGTGCCAGCAGCTCACAAGACCGGGGTCACGAGCAGTACTTC; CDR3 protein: CASSSQDRGHEQYF
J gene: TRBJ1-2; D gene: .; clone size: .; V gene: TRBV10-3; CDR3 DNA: TGTGCCATCAGTGAGTCGCTCGATGGCTACACCTTC; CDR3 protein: CAISESLDGYTF
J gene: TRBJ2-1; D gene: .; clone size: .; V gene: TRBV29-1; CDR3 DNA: TGCAGCTCAGGGTTTGGGGGCTACAATGAGCAGTTCTTC; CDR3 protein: CSSGFGGYNEQFF
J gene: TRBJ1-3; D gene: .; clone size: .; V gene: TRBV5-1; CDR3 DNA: TGCGCCAGCAGCTTGGTACTCGGCTCTGGAAACACCATATATTTT; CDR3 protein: CASSLVLGSGNTIYF
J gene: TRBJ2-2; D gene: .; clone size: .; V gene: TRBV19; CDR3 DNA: TGTGCCAGTAGTCGGCAGGAGAACACCGGGGAGCTGTTTTTT; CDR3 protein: CASSRQENTGELFF
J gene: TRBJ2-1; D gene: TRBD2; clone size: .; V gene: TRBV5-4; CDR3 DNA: TGTGCCAGCAGCTTTACTAGCGGGAGAGTCAATGAGCAGTTCTTC; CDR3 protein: CASSFTSGRVNEQFF
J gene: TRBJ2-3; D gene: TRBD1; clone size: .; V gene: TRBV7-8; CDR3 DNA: TGTGCCGGCAGCCCGGGACAGGGAACAGATACGCAGTATTTT; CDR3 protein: CAGSPGQGTDTQYF
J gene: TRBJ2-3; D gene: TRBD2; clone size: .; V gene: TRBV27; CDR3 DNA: TGTGCCAGCAGTCCCAGGACTAGCGGGGGCCATCACACAGATACGCAGTATTTT; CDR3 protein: CASSPRTSGGHHTDTQYF
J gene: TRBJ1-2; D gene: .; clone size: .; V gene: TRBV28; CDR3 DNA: TGTGCCAGCAGTCCCCGGGCTGGCTATGGCTACACCTTC; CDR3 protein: CASSPRAGYGYTF
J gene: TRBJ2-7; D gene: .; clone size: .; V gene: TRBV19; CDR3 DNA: TGTGCCAGTAGTCCCCCCGCCGCCAGGTCCTACGAGCAGTACTTC; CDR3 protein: CASSPPAARSYEQYF
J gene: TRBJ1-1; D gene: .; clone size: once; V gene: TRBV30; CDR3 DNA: TGTGCCTGGAGTCTCTGGCCAGGAGGGATGAACACTGAAGCTTTCTTT; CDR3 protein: CAWSLWPGGMNTEAFF
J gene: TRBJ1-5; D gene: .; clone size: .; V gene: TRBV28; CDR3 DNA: TGTGCCAGCAGTCAATATAGCAATCAGCCCCAGCATTTT; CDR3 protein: CASSQYSNQPQHF
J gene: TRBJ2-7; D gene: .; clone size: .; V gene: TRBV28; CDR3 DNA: TGTGCCAGCAGCCCCGGGACTTCCCACTACGAGCAGTACTTC; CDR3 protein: CASSPGTSHYEQYF
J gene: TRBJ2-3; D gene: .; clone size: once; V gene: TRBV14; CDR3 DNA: TGTGCCAGCAGCCAAGCCCCTCGGGGGTTCACAGATACGCAGTATTTT; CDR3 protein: CASSQAPRGFTDTQYF
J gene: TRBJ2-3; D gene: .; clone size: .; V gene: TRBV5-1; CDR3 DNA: TGCGCCAGCAGCTTGGAGTTAATATACACAGATACGCAGTATTTT; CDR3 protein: CASSLELIYTDTQYF
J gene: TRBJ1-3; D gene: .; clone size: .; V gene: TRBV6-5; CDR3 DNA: TGTGCCAGCAGTTACAGGTCTGGAAACACCATATATTTT; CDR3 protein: CASSYRSGNTIYF
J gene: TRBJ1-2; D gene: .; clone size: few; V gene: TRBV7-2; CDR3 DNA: TGTGCCAGCAGCGGGAATTCCAGGGGCACGCTCTATGGCTACACCTTC; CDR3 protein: CASSGNSRGTLYGYTF
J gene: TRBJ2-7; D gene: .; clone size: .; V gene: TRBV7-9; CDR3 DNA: TGTGCCAGCAGCTTTAGCCAGGGGGGCGAGCAGTACTTC; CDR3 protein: CASSFSQGGEQYF
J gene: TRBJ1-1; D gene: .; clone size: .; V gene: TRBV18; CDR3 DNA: TGTGCCAGCTCACAAAAAATCGGGGTGCTGATGAACACTGAAGCTTTCTTT; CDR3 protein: CASSQKIGVLMNTEAFF
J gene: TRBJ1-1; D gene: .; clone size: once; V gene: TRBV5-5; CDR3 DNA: TGTGCCAGCAGCCCAACCGGGACACGATTCACTGAAGCTTTCTTT; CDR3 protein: CASSPTGTRFTEAFF
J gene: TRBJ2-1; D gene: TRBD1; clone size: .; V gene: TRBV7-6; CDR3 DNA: TGTGCCAGCAGCCTGGGACAGGGCCGTGGGAATGAGCAGTTCTTC; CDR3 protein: CASSLGQGRGNEQFF
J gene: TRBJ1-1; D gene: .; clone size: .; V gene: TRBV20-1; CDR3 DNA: TGCAGTGCTAGAGGGACGCCGGAAGCTTTCTTT; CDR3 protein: CSARGTPEAFF
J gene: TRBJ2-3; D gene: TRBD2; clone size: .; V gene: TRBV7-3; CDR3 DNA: TGTGCCAGCAGCTTGGGGACTAGGGGCGATACGCAGTATTTT; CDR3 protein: CASSLGTRGDTQYF
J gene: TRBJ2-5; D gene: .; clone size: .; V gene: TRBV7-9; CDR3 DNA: TGTGCCAGCACCCGGGCGGAGACCCAGTACTTC; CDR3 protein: CASTRAETQYF
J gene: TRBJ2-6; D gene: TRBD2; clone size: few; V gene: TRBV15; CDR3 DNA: TGTGCCACCAGCCGGGGGGCTGGGGCCAACGTCCTGACTTTC; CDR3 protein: CATSRGAGANVLTF
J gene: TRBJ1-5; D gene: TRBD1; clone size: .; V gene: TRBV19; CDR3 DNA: TGTGCCAGTATCATGGGACAGGGGTATAGCAATCAGCCCCAGCATTTT; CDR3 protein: CASIMGQGYSNQPQHF
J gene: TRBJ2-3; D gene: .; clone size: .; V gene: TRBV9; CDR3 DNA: TGTGCCAGCAGCGCCCTCACAGATACGCAGTATTTT; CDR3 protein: CASSALTDTQYF
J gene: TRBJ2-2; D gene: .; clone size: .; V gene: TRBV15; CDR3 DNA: TGTGCCACCAGCAGAGATCTCAGGGAGGCCGGGGAGCTGTTTTTT; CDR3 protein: CATSRDLREAGELFF
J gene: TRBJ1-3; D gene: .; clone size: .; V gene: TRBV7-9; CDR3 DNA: TGTGCCAGCAGCCTTCCCGGACAGGGAAACACCATATATTTT; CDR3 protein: CASSLPGQGNTIYF
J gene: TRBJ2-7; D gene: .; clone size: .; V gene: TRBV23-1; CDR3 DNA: TGCGCCAGCAGTCAGGGCTCCTACGAGCAGTACTTC; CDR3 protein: CASSQGSYEQYF
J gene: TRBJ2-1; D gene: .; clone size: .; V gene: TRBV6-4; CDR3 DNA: TGTGCCAGCCCCAGCCGTCTCTACAATGAGCAGTTCTTC; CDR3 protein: CASPSRLYNEQFF
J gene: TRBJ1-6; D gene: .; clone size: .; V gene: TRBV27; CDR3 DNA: TGTGCCAGCAGACAGTGGGATAATTCACCCCTCCACTTT; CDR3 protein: CASRQWDNSPLHF